The clone carrying this T cell receptor beta chain was detected many times. Its antigen remains unknown. This sample is part of a study of T cells in Graves' hyperthyroidism and ophthalmopathy. Notes on the study in general: Before onset, by a median of approximately 6.2 months, the model predicted ophthalmopathy.

RNA transcripts provided the source from which TCR beta CDR3 regions were amplified. A set of HTBI primers served as the primers for a first-round RT-PCR of the TCR CDR3. TCRdb re-analysed the multiplex PCR reads in MiXCR, keeping a single row per CDR3 protein. In the table there are some 740,000 distinct CDR3 sequences, approximately 15% of which are singletons. The CDR3 runs to 14 residues. V shed 3 bases and J 7 bases; nucleotides not matched to a gene: 5. The germline CDR1 and CDR2 sequences are SGHAT and FQNNGV. Patients showing uncontrolled infection, other autoimmune disease, pregnancy or lactation were ineligible. Diagnoses rested on clinical symptoms, serum thyroxine and TRAb, thyroid ultrasound and orbital computed tomography. Using less than 12 ml of fresh peripheral blood, PBMCs were prepared.

This sequence was found in a woman between 18 and 29 years old with Graves' hyperthyroidism. The V gene is TRBV11-2, the J gene TRBJ2-4, with 8 bases identical to TRBD1. Input material: blood. The CDR3 DNA sequence: TGTGCCAGCAGCTTGGTGCAGGGGGCGAACATTCAGTACTTC. The encoded protein is CASSLVQGANIQYF.